This record covers a single T cell receptor beta chain. The target antigen is unknown. Profiled with immunoSEQ multiplex PCR; TCRdb holds only in-frame clones, not every one. Of 100,000 to 150,000 clones detected, about 85% appear once; the ten largest clones hold about 4.3%. The CDR3 extends over 14 amino acids. V gave up 2 bases and J gave up 8 bases; unmatched junction bases: 9. Germline CDR1 is SGHRS and CDR2 is YFSETQ. This sample was included in a study of T cell responses to AZD1222 COVID-19 vaccine. Study-wide results and limits: After two AZD1222 doses, spike-specific TCR breadth and depth rose versus day 0. Donor demographics were predominantly white British with a female majority; clonal diversity may be underestimated.

Both about-4-week and about-12-week second-dose recipients were combined. The chain carries TRBV5-1 and TRBJ1-2; 7 nucleotides align to TRBD1. The receptor was isolated from an adult who received the AZD1222 COVID-19 vaccine. The starting material was peripheral blood, obtained 28 days after the second AZD1222 dose. CDR3 amino acids: CASSFQGEPPGYTF. The CDR3 DNA is TGCGCCAGCAGCTTTCAGGGGGAACCCCCGGGCTACACCTTC. Full variable domain (missing parts from reference TRBV5-1 and TRBJ1-2): KAGVTQTPRYLIKTRGQQVTLSCSPISGHRSVSWYQQTPGQGLQFLFEYFSETQRNKGNFPGRFSGRQFSNSRSEMNVSTLELGDSALYLCASSFQGEPPGYTFGSGTRLTVV.